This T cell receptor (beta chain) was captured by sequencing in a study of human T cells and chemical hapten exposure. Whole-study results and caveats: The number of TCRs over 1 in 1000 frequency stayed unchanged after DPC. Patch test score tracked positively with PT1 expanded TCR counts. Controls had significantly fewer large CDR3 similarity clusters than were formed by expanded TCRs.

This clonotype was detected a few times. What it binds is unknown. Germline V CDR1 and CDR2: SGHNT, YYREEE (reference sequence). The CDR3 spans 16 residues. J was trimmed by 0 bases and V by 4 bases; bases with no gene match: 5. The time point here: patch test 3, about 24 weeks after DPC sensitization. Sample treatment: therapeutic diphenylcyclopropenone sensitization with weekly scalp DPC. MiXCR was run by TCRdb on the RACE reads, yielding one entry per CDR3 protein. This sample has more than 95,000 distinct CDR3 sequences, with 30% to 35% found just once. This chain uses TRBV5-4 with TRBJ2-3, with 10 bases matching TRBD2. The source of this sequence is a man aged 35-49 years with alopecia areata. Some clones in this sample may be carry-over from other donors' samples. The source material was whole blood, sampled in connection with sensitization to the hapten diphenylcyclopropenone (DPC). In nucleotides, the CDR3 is TGTGCCAGCAGCCGCGGACTAGCGGAGAGCACAGATACGCAGTATTTT. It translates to CASSRGLAESTDTQYF.